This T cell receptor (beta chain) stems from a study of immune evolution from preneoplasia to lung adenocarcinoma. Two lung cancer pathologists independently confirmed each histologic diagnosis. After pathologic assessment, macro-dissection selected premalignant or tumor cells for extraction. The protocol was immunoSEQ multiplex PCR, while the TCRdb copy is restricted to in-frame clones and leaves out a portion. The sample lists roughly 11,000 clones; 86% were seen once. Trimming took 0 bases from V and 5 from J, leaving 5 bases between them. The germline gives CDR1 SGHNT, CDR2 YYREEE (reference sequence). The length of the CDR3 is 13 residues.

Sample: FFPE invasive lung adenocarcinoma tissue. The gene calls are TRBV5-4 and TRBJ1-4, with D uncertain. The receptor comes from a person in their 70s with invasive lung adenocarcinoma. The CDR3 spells CASSLDSNEKLFF. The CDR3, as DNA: TGTGCCAGCAGCTTGGACAGCAATGAAAAACTGTTTTTT.